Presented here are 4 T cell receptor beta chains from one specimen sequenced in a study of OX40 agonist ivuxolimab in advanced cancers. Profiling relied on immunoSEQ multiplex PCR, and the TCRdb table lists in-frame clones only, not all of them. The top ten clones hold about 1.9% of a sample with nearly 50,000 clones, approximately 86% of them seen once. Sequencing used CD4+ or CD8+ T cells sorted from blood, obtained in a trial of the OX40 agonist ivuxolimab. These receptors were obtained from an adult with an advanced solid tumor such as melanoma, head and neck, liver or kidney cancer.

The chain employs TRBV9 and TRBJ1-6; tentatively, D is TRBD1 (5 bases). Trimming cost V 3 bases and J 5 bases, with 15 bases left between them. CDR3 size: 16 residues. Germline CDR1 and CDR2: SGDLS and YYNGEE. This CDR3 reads CASSAPPGRDNSPLHF. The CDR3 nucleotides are TGTGCCAGCAGCGCCCCCCCGGGACGGGATAATTCACCCCTCCACTTT.

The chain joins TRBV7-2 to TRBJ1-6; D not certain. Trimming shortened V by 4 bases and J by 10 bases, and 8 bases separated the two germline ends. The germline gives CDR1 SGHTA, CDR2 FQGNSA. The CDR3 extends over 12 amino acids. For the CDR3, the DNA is TGTGCCAGCAGCTGGGAGTACTCACCCCTCCACTTT. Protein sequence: CASSWEYSPLHF. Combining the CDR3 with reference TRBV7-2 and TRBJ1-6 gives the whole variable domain GAGVSQSPSNKVTEKGKDVELRCDPISGHTALYWYRQSLGQGLEFLIYFQGNSAPDKSGLPSDRFSAERTGGSVSTLTIQRTQQEDSAVYLCASSWEYSPLHFGNGTRLTVT.

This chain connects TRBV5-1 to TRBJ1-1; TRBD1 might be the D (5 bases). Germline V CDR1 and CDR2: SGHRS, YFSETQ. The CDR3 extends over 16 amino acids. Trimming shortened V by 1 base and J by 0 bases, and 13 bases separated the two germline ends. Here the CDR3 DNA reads TGCGCCAGCAGCTTGCGGGGGGTGGAGATGAACACTGAAGCTTTCTTT. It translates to CASSLRGVEMNTEAFF.

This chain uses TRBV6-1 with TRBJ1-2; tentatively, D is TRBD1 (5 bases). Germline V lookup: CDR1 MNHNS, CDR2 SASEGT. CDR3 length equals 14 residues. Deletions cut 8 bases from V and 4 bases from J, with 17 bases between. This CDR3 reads CASCRDASCYGYTF. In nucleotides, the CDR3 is TGTGCCAGCTGCCGGGACGCCTCGTGCTATGGCTACACCTTC.